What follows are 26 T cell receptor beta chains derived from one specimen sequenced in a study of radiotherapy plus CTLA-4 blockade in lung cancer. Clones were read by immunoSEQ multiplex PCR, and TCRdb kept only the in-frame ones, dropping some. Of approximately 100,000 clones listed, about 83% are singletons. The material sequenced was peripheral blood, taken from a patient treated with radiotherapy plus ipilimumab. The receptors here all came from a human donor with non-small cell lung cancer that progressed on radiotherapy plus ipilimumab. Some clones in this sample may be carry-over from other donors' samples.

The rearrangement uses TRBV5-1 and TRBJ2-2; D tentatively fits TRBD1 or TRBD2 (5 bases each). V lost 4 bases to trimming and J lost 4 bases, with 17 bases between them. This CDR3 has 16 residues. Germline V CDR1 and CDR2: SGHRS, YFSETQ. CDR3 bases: TGCGCCAGCAGCCTCGGGACCGTAACCTCCACCGGGGAGCTGTTTTTT. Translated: CASSLGTVTSTGELFF.

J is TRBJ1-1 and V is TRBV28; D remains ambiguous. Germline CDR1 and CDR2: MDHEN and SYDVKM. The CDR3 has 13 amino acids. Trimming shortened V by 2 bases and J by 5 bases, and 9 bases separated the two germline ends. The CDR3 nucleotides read TGTGCCAGCAGTTTAGCGGATAAAACTGAAGCTTTCTTT. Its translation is CASSLADKTEAFF.

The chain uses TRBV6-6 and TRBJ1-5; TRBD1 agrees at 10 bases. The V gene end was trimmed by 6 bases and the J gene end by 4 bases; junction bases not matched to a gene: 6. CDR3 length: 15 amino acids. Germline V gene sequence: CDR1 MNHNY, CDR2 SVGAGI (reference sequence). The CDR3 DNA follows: TGTGCCAGCAGAAGACAGGGGGCATCTAATCAGCCCCAGCATTTT. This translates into CASRRQGASNQPQHF.

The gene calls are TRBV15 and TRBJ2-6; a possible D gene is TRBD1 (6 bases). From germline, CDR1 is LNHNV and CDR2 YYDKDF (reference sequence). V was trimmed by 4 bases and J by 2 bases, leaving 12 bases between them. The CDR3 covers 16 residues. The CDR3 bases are TGTGCCACCAGCACAGAAACAGGGACTGGGGCCAACGTCCTGACTTTC. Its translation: CATSTETGTGANVLTF.

The CDR3 DNA reads as TGTGCCAGCTCGCGCTGGCTAGGCGGGAACAATGAGCAGTTCTTC. Encoded protein: CASSRWLGGNNEQFF. The chain carries TRBV5-4 and TRBJ2-1, with D perhaps matching TRBD2 (6 bases). CDR1 SGHNT and CDR2 YYREEE come from the germline V gene (reference sequence). Trimming took 7 bases from V and 5 from J, leaving 19 bases between them. The CDR3 totals 15 residues.

CDR3 amino acids: CASSAGNTIYF. The CDR3 nucleotides are TGTGCCAGTAGTGCCGGAAACACCATATATTTT. V and J are TRBV19 and TRBJ1-3, with unresolved D. Between the trimmed V and J ends, which lost 5 bases and 4 bases, there was a span of 3 bases. This CDR3 has 11 residues. CDR1 LNHDA and CDR2 SQIVND come from the germline V gene (reference sequence).

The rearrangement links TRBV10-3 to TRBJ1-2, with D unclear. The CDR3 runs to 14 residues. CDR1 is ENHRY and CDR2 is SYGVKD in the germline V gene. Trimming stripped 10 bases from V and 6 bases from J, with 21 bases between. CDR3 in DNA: TGTGCCACAGTGACCGTAGGCTCGAGGCATGGCTACACCTTC. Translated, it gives CATVTVGSRHGYTF.

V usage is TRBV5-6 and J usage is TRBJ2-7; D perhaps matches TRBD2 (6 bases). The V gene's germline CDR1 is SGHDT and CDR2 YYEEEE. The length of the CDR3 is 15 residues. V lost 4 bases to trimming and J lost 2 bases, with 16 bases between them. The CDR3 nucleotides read TGTGCCAGCAGCCCGTTAAGGGAGGATCCCTACGAGCAGTACTTC. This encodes CASSPLREDPYEQYF.

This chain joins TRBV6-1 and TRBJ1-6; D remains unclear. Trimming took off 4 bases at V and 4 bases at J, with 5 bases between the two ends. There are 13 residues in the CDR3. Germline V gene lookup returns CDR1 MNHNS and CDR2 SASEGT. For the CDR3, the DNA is TGTGCCAGCAGTGTAGGGTATAATTCACCCCTCCACTTT. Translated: CASSVGYNSPLHF.

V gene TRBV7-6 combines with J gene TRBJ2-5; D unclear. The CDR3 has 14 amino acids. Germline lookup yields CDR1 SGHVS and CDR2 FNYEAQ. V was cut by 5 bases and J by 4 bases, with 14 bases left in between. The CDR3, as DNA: TGTGCCAGCAGCCAGTGGGGTTTGGGAGAGACCCAGTACTTC. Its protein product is CASSQWGLGETQYF.

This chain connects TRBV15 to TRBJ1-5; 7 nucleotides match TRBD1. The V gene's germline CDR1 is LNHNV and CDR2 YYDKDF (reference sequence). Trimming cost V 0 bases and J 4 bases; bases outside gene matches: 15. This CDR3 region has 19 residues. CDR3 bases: TGTGCCACCAGCAGAGAGGGCGGCGAGAGGGGGCATGGAAATCAGCCCCAGCATTTT. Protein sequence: CATSREGGERGHGNQPQHF.

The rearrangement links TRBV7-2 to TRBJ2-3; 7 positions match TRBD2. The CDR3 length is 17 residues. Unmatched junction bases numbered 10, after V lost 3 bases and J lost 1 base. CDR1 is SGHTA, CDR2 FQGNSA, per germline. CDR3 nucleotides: TGTGCCAGCAGCTTTGATTTCCCCAGCGGGGGCACAGATACGCAGTATTTT. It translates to CASSFDFPSGGTDTQYF.

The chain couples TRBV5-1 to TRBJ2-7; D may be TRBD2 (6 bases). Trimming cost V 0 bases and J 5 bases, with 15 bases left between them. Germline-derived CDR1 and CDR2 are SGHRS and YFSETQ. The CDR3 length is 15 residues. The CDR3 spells CASSLEPTSSDEQYF. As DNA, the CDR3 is TGCGCCAGCAGCTTGGAGCCCACCTCTAGCGACGAGCAGTACTTC.

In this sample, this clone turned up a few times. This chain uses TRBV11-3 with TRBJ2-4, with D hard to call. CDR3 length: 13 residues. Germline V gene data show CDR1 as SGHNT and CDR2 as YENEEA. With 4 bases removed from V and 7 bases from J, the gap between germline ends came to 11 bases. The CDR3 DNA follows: TGTGCCAGCAGCTCCGCCGAAGCGAACATTCAGTACTTC. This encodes CASSSAEANIQYF.

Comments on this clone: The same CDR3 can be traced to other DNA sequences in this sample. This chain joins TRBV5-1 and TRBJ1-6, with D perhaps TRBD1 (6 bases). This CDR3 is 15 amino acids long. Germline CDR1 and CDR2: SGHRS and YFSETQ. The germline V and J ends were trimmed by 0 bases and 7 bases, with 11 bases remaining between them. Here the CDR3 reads CASSLGGLGNSPLHF. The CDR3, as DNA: TGCGCCAGCAGCTTGGGGGGGCTAGGGAATTCACCCCTCCACTTT.

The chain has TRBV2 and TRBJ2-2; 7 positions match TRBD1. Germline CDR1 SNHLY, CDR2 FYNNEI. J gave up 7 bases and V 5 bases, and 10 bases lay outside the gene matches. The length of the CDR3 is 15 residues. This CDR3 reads CASSRIPQGVGELFF. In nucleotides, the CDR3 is TGTGCCAGCAGTCGGATCCCCCAGGGGGTCGGGGAGCTGTTTTTT. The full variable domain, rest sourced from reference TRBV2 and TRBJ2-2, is EPEVTQTPSHQVTQMGQEVILRCVPISNHLYFYWYRQILGQKVEFLVSFYNNEISEKSEIFDDQFSVERPDGSNFTLKIRSTKLEDSAMYFCASSRIPQGVGELFFGEGSRLTVL.

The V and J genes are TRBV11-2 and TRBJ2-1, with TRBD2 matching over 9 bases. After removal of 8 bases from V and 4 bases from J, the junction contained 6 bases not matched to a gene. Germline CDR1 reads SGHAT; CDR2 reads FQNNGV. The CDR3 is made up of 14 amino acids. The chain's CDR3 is CASQGTSIYNEQFF. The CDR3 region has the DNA TGTGCCAGCCAAGGGACTAGCATTTACAATGAGCAGTTCTTC. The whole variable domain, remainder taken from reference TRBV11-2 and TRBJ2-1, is EAGVAQSPRYKIIEKRQSVAFWCNPISGHATLYWYQQILGQGPKLLIQFQNNGVVDDSQLPKDRFSAERLKGVDSTLKIQPAKLEDSAVYLCASQGTSIYNEQFFGPGTRLTVL.

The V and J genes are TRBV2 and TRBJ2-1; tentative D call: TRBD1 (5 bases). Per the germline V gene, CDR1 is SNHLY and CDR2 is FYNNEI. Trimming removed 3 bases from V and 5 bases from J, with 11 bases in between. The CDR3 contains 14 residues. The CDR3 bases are TGTGCCAGCAGTGACAGACAGATGAACAATGAGCAGTTCTTC. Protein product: CASSDRQMNNEQFF.

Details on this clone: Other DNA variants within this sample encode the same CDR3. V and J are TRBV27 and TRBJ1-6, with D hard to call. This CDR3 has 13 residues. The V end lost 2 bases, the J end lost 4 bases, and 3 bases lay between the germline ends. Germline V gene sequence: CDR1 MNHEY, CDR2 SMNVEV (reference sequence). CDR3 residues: CASSLIYNSPLHF. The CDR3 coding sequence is TGTGCCAGCAGTTTAATATATAATTCACCCCTCCACTTT.

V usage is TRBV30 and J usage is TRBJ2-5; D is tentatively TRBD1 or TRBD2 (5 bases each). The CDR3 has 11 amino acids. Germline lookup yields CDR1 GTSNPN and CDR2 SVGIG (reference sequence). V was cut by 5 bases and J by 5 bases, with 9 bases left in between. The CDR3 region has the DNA TGTGCCTGGGGGGGATATGAGACCCAGTACTTC. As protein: CAWGGYETQYF.

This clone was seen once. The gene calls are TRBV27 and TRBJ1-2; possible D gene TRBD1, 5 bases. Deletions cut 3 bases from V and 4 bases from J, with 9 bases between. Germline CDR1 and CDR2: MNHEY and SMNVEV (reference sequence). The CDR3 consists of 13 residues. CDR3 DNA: TGTGCCAGCAGTTTGACAGCCGCCTATGGCTACACCTTC. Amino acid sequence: CASSLTAAYGYTF.

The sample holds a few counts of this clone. For the CDR3, the DNA is TGTGCCAGCAGCCTCGTGGGGGAGGACACTGAAGCTTTCTTT. Protein: CASSLVGEDTEAFF. This sequence joins TRBV9 and TRBJ1-1, with a tentative D call TRBD1 (5 bases). CDR3 size: 14 residues. V gave up 4 bases and J gave up 3 bases, with 13 bases separating them. The V gene's germline CDR1 is SGDLS and CDR2 YYNGEE.

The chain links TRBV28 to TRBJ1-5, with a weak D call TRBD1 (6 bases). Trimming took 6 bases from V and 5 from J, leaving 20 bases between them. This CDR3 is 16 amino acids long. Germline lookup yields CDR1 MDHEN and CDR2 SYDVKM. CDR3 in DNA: TGTGCCAGCAGCCACTGGGGGGCAGGAATTGATCAGCCCCAGCATTTT. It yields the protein CASSHWGAGIDQPQHF.

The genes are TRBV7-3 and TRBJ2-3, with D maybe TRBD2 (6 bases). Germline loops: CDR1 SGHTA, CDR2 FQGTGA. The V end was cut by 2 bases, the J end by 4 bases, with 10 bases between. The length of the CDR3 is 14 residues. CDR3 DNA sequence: TGTGCCAGCAGCTTATCCAGGGAGGCAGATACGCAGTATTTT. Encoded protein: CASSLSREADTQYF.

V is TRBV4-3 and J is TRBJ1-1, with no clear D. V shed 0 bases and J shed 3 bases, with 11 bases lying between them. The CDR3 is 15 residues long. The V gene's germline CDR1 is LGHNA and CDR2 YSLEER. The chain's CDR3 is CASSQEGFSDTEAFF. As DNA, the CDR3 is TGCGCCAGCAGCCAAGAAGGGTTCAGTGACACTGAAGCTTTCTTT.

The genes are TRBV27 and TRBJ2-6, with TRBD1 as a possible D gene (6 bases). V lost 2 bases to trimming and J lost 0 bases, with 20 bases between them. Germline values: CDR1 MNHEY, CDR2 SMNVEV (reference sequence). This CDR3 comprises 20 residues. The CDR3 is CASSLKPRDTWNSGANVLTF. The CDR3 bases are TGTGCCAGCAGTTTAAAACCCCGGGACACATGGAACTCTGGGGCCAACGTCCTGACTTTC.